A single sample is the source of the 23 T cell receptor beta chains below, sequenced in a study of early T cells in non-severe SARS-CoV-2 infection. TCRdb itself ran the 5' RACE reads through MiXCR, one entry per CDR3 protein. In the table there are about 31,000 distinct CDR3 sequences, around 6.9% of which are singletons. The sample consisted of whole blood, taken at baseline. The receptors were sampled from an adult who was a healthcare worker with PCR-confirmed SARS-CoV-2 infection or an uninfected control (not recorded which).

This clonotype occurred many times. The V call is TRBV12-3 or TRBV12-4, the J call TRBJ1-4, with 10 bases aligning to TRBD1. Trimming cost V 4 bases and J 7 bases; bases outside gene matches: 6. This CDR3 is built from 15 residues. The CDR3 DNA follows: TGTGCCAGCAGTTCCTGGGGGACAGGGGTTGAAAAACTGTTTTTT. Protein: CASSSWGTGVEKLFF.

This clonotype was seen only a few times. This rearrangement joins TRBV5-6 to TRBJ2-3; 8 bases map to TRBD2. Per the germline V gene, CDR1 is SGHDT and CDR2 is YYEEEE. The CDR3 runs to 19 residues. V was pared by 4 bases and J by 4 bases, with 20 bases of the junction left unmatched. CDR3 DNA: TGTGCCAGCAGCATACCACGGAGCGGGAGAAGGAGTGAGGCAGATACGCAGTATTTT. Its translation is CASSIPRSGRRSEADTQYF. The whole variable domain, filled in from reference TRBV5-6 and TRBJ2-3, reads DAGVTQSPTHLIKTRGQQVTLRCSPKSGHDTVSWYQQALGQGPQFIFQYYEEEERQRGNFPDRFSGHQFPNYSSELNVNALLLGDSALYLCASSIPRSGRRSEADTQYFGPGTRLTVL.

The genes are TRBV30 and TRBJ1-1; D ambiguous. This CDR3 spans 13 amino acids. In germline, CDR1 is GTSNPN, CDR2 SVGIG (reference sequence). V lost 3 bases and J 1 base, leaving 9 bases between the germline ends. CDR3 protein: CAWSKGWNTEAFF. DNA for the CDR3: TGTGCCTGGAGCAAAGGGTGGAACACTGAAGCTTTCTTT. The full variable domain, completed using reference TRBV30 and TRBJ1-1, is SQTIHQWPATLVQPVGSPLSLECTVEGTSNPNLYWYRQAAGRGLQLLFYSVGIGQISSEVPQNLSASRPQDRQFILSSKKLLLSDSGFYLCAWSKGWNTEAFFGQGTRLTVV.

This clonotype showed up many times. The gene calls are TRBV6-2 or TRBV6-3 and TRBJ2-7; 8 nucleotides match TRBD2. The V gene end was trimmed by 4 bases and the J gene end by 5 bases; junction bases not matched to a gene: 7. Germline V gene data show CDR1 as MNHEY and CDR2 as SVGEGT. This CDR3 contains 14 residues. In DNA form, the CDR3 reads TGTGCCAGCAGTTCTCCGGGAGGGCGGAACGAGCAGTACTTC. Translation: CASSSPGGRNEQYF.

This clonotype was detected a few times. The chain has TRBV6-5 and TRBJ1-3, with D unresolved. Germline CDR1 reads MNHEY; CDR2 reads SVGAGI. This CDR3 region has 14 residues. The germline V and J ends were trimmed by 5 bases and 0 bases, with 8 bases remaining between them. CDR3 bases: TGTGCCAGCAGTCCCGGAGGCTCTGGAAACACCATATATTTT. Its protein is CASSPGGSGNTIYF.

This clonotype turned up a few times. The chain combines TRBV7-2 with TRBJ1-3; D call uncertain. V lost 1 base and J 4 bases, leaving 11 bases between the germline ends. The CDR3 runs to 15 residues. CDR1 is SGHTA, CDR2 FQGNSA, per germline. As DNA, the CDR3 is TGTGCCAGCAGCTTAGTCGCAGGTGGCGGAAACACCATATATTTT. This sequence encodes CASSLVAGGGNTIYF.

This clonotype was seen a few times. The V gene is TRBV4-1, the J gene TRBJ2-7; tentatively, D is TRBD2 (6 bases). The CDR3 is made up of 13 amino acids. The V end was cut by 3 bases, the J end by 3 bases, with 9 bases between. The germline V gene has CDR1 MGHRA and CDR2 YSYEKL. DNA of the CDR3: TGCGCCAGCAGCCAGCAAGCGGGCTACGAGCAGTACTTC. This codes for CASSQQAGYEQYF.

This clonotype was seen ten or more times. The V call is TRBV20-1, the J call TRBJ2-7, with TRBD2 identical over 7 bases. Trimming cost V 4 bases and J 4 bases; bases outside gene matches: 7. CDR1 is DFQATT and CDR2 is SNEGSKA in the germline V gene (reference sequence). This CDR3 region has 13 residues. The CDR3 DNA follows: TGCAGTGCTATAACTAGCGAATTTTACGAGCAGTACTTC. Protein sequence: CSAITSEFYEQYF.

This clonotype was detected only a few times. The gene calls are TRBV10-3 and TRBJ2-3, with 13 bases fitting TRBD2. The germline CDR1 and CDR2 sequences are ENHRY and SYGVKD. V lost 10 bases and J lost 1; bases outside the gene matches: 11. CDR3 length: 17 residues. CDR3 loop: CATGGGTSGIGTDTQYF. The DNA for the CDR3 is TGTGCCACAGGAGGCGGGACTAGCGGGATCGGCACAGATACGCAGTATTTT.

This clonotype was counted ten times or more. The V gene is TRBV14, the J gene TRBJ1-2; D perhaps matches TRBD1 (5 bases). The germline CDR1 and CDR2 sequences are SGHDN and FVKESK. V was shortened by 6 bases and J by 4 bases, with 27 bases between the two germline ends. The CDR3 contains 18 residues. In DNA, the CDR3 is TGTGCCAGCAGACTCCCACCCGGGACTCTTACCCTCTCCTATGGCTACACCTTC. This encodes CASRLPPGTLTLSYGYTF. The full variable domain, completed using reference TRBV14 and TRBJ1-2, is EAGVTQFPSHSVIEKGQTVTLRCDPISGHDNLYWYRRVMGKEIKFLLHFVKESKQDESGMPNNRFLAERTGGTYSTLKVQPAELEDSGVYFCASRLPPGTLTLSYGYTFGSGTRLTVV.

This clonotype was seen a handful of times. The V call is TRBV10-3, the J call TRBJ2-1, with D maybe TRBD2 (6 bases). CDR3 length equals 15 residues. CDR1 and CDR2 (germline): ENHRY, SYGVKD. The V end lost 8 bases, the J end lost 0 bases, and 14 bases lay between the germline ends. For the CDR3, the DNA is TGTGCCATCGGGGGGACGGGTAGCTCCTACAATGAGCAGTTCTTC. Its translation is CAIGGTGSSYNEQFF.

The chain employs TRBV6-2 or TRBV6-3 and TRBJ1-5; no clear D gene. Germline V CDR1 and CDR2: MNHEY, SVGEGT. The length of the CDR3 is 16 residues. V was pared by 1 base and J by 5 bases, with 15 bases between. The CDR3 sequence: CASSYLGHSGDQPQHF. The CDR3 DNA sequence: TGTGCCAGCAGTTACTTAGGGCACTCCGGCGATCAGCCCCAGCATTTT.

The genes are TRBV7-9 and TRBJ1-2; D not certain. Looked up from germline, CDR1 is SEHNR and CDR2 is FQNEAQ (reference sequence). V was clipped by 6 bases and J by 0 bases, with 17 bases between them. The CDR3 has 16 residues. The CDR3 nucleotides are TGTGCCAGCAGACCAAAACCAGGAACTCCTAACTATGGCTACACCTTC. Translated, it gives CASRPKPGTPNYGYTF.

This clonotype appeared many times. The chain combines TRBV27 with TRBJ2-2; D is uncertain. Germline V gene data show CDR1 as MNHEY and CDR2 as SMNVEV (reference sequence). Trimming took off 5 bases at V and 4 bases at J, with 8 bases between the two ends. The CDR3 contains 13 residues. The CDR3 bases are TGTGCCAGCAGTCCGAGTATCACCGGGGAGCTGTTTTTT. It yields the protein CASSPSITGELFF.

In regard to this clonotype: Because it lacks the conserved phenylalanine or tryptophan at the end, this CDR3 is likely a read error. J is TRBJ2-7 and V is TRBV7-9; possible D gene TRBD2, 5 bases. The CDR3 extends over 16 amino acids. The germline CDR1 and CDR2 sequences are SEHNR and FQNEAQ (reference sequence). Trimming left V 5 bases short and J 0 bases short, with 17 bases between. CDR3 nucleotides: TGTGCCAGCAGCCTCGCGAGGGCCGTCATCTCCTACGAGCAGTACTCC. Its translation is CASSLARAVISYEQYS.

This clonotype was observed at least ten times. J is TRBJ2-3 and V is TRBV18, with 7 nucleotides matching TRBD2. Per the germline V gene, CDR1 is KGHSH and CDR2 is LQKENI. V lost 0 bases and J lost 5; bases outside the gene matches: 5. The CDR3 runs to 15 residues. The CDR3 region has the DNA TGTGCCAGCTCACCACCTGGCGGGAGTAAAGATACGCAGTATTTT. Its protein product is CASSPPGGSKDTQYF.

This sequence joins TRBV6-5 and TRBJ2-1, with D unclear. The CDR3 contains 13 residues. The germline V gene has CDR1 MNHEY and CDR2 SVGAGI. Deletions cut 7 bases from V and 4 bases from J, with 11 bases between. The CDR3 DNA is TGTGCCAGCACCCCGAGGCGGTACAATGAGCAGTTCTTC. This translates into CASTPRRYNEQFF.

This clonotype has just a few counts. The chain links TRBV6-5 to TRBJ2-1; no definite D call. CDR1 is MNHEY and CDR2 is SVGAGI in the germline V gene. The CDR3 length is 14 residues. The germline V and J ends were trimmed by 6 bases and 4 bases, with 13 bases remaining between them. CDR3 DNA: TGTGCCAGCAGCCCCATAGGAGCGTACAATGAGCAGTTCTTC. This translates into CASSPIGAYNEQFF.

There are many counts of this clonotype. The chain recombines TRBV12-3 or TRBV12-4 with TRBJ2-2; 7 nucleotides line up with TRBD2. Trimming at V came to 6 bases and at J to 7 bases, leaving 2 bases not matched to a gene. The CDR3 covers 12 residues. CDR3 nucleotides: TGTGCCAGCAGCCTAGCGGTCGGGGAGCTGTTTTTT. Protein product: CASSLAVGELFF.

There are many counts of this clonotype. The DNA for the CDR3 is TGCGCCAGCAGCCAAGATATCGGGGTGCCAAGCTCCTACAATGAGCAGTTCTTC. Translation: CASSQDIGVPSSYNEQFF. V usage is TRBV4-3 and J usage is TRBJ2-1, with a tentative D call TRBD2 (5 bases). CDR3 length: 18 residues. The germline V gene encodes CDR1 LGHNA and CDR2 YSLEER. Trimming shortened V by 0 bases and J by 0 bases, and 15 bases separated the two germline ends.

This clonotype has a count of ten or more. V gene TRBV7-9 combines with J gene TRBJ2-3; no reliable D call. Germline loops: CDR1 SEHNR, CDR2 FQNEAQ (reference sequence). This CDR3 spans 14 amino acids. Trimming removed 1 base at V and 0 bases at J, with 5 bases between. The CDR3 region has the DNA TGTGCCAGCAGCTTAGACATCAGCACAGATACGCAGTATTTT. Translating gives CASSLDISTDTQYF.

The J gene is TRBJ2-3, the V gene TRBV21-1; TRBD1, the table's D call, lacks a check against the DNA. TRBV21-1 is listed as a pseudogene. The CDR3 contains 15 residues. The CDR3, as DNA: TGTGCCAGCAGCAAAACCCCAAGGGGTCCAGATACGCAGTATTTT. Protein sequence: CASSKTPRGPDTQYF.

This clonotype was seen more than once but under ten times. The rearrangement joins TRBV15 to TRBJ2-1; 8 nucleotides line up with TRBD2. This CDR3 is 16 amino acids long. Germline CDR1 and CDR2: LNHNV and YYDKDF (reference sequence). J was trimmed by 0 bases and V by 3 bases; bases with no gene match: 4. The chain's CDR3 is CATSRKRESSYNEQFF. The CDR3 DNA reads as TGTGCCACCAGCAGGAAGCGGGAGAGCTCCTACAATGAGCAGTTCTTC.